One sample yielded the 19 T cell receptor beta chains listed below, sequenced in a study of T cells after somatic rescue of genetic block. Sequencing was performed with immunoSEQ multiplex PCR; in TCRdb, only in-frame clones are kept and a portion is missing. Counted here are about 15,000 clones, 55% to 75% occurring once; the ten biggest clones make up approximately 14%. Sequences were obtained from peripheral blood mononuclear cells (PBMCs). The receptors here all came from a boy aged 5-17 years.

The chain uses TRBV2 and TRBJ1-5; a possible D gene is TRBD1 (5 bases). The CDR3 covers 15 residues. Trimming took off 5 bases at V and 0 bases at J, with 11 bases between the two ends. CDR1 SNHLY and CDR2 FYNNEI come from the germline V gene. The CDR3 sequence is CASSSYRYSNQPQHF. CDR3 bases: TGTGCCAGCAGTTCCTACAGGTATAGCAATCAGCCCCAGCATTTT.

The chain employs TRBV27 and TRBJ2-7, with 10 bases fitting TRBD1. J lost 1 base, V lost 4 bases, and 1 base had no gene match. CDR1 and CDR2 from the germline V gene are MNHEY and SMNVEV (reference sequence). The CDR3 spans 14 residues. The CDR3 DNA reads as TGTGCCAGCAGTTGGGGACAGGGGTCCTACGAGCAGTACTTC. Translation gives CASSWGQGSYEQYF.

This clone was picked up a small number of times. The rearrangement uses TRBV19 and TRBJ1-1, with TRBD1 as a possible D gene (5 bases). This CDR3 has 14 amino acids. Germline V gene sequence: CDR1 LNHDA, CDR2 SQIVND (reference sequence). Trimming took 7 bases from V and 4 from J, leaving 16 bases between them. The DNA of the CDR3 is TGTGCCAGTACCACTAATGGGGGAATCACTGAAGCTTTCTTT. Residues: CASTTNGGITEAFF.

The chain employs TRBV7-9 and TRBJ2-7; TRBD2 matches at 10 bases. The CDR3 is 14 residues long. V lost 6 bases to trimming and J lost 2 bases; unmatched junction nucleotides: 4. The germline V gene has CDR1 SEHNR and CDR2 FQNEAQ (reference sequence). The CDR3 sequence is CASRQAGGPYEQYF. As DNA, the CDR3 is TGTGCCAGCAGACAAGCGGGAGGGCCCTACGAGCAGTACTTC.

This clone is a singleton in its sample. In nucleotides, the CDR3 is TGTGCCAGCAGTTTAAATTACCAGACCTACGAGCAGTACTTC. This translates into CASSLNYQTYEQYF. The rearrangement joins TRBV27 to TRBJ2-7, with D unclear. The length of the CDR3 is 14 residues. The V gene lost 2 bases and the J gene lost 2 bases, with 10 bases spanning the gap. Germline CDR1 and CDR2: MNHEY and SMNVEV (reference sequence).

V usage is TRBV14 and J usage is TRBJ1-1; weak D call: TRBD1 (6 bases). V dropped 8 bases and J dropped 1 base, with 14 bases sitting between them. This CDR3 is 14 amino acids long. CDR1 is SGHDN, CDR2 FVKESK, per germline. The CDR3 loop is CASSSLQGNTEAFF. CDR3 DNA: TGTGCCAGCTCTTCGTTACAGGGGAACACTGAAGCTTTCTTT.

The chain uses TRBV4-2 and TRBJ2-5, with no clear D. The J call may not be correct, given that the DNA end is closer to TRBJ2-7. The CDR3 spans 14 residues. The germline V gene encodes CDR1 LGHNA and CDR2 YNFKEQ. The CDR3 sequence: CASSQGRSSYEQYF. CDR3 coding DNA: TGTGCCAGCAGCCAGGGCAGGAGCTCCTACGAGCAGTACTTC.

This chain uses TRBV11-2 with TRBJ2-5; D is possibly TRBD1 (6 bases). Germline assignment: CDR1 SGHAT and CDR2 FQNNGV. The CDR3 runs 14 residues. V gave up 1 base and J gave up 4 bases, with 10 bases separating them. CDR3 region: CASSLALGGETQYF. The CDR3 DNA reads TGTGCCAGCAGCTTAGCCCTAGGGGGAGAGACCCAGTACTTC.

On this clone: The germline gene is not matched at one end of the junction; a read error may be the cause. The rearrangement uses TRBV18 and TRBJ2-1, with D perhaps TRBD1 (6 bases). The CDR3 loop spans 15 amino acids. Germline values: CDR1 KGHSH, CDR2 LQKENI. CDR3 nucleotides: TGTGCCAGCTCAGCTCAGGGGCCCTCCCACAATGAGCAGTTCTTC. This codes for CASSAQGPSHNEQFF.

The chain employs TRBV7-9 and TRBJ2-7; TRBD1 aligns across 7 bases. Germline loops: CDR1 SEHNR, CDR2 FQNEAQ (reference sequence). With V trimmed by 5 bases and J by 0 bases, 7 bases remained unmatched. This CDR3 has 15 residues. This chain's CDR3 is CASSPGQVLSYEQYF. Written as DNA, the CDR3 is TGTGCCAGCAGCCCCGGACAGGTACTCTCCTACGAGCAGTACTTC. Together with reference TRBV7-9 and TRBJ2-7, the CDR3 gives the full variable domain: DTGVSQNPRHKITKRGQNVTFRCDPISEHNRLYWYRQTLGQGPEFLTYFQNEAQLEKSRLLSDRFSAERPKGSFSTLEIQRTEQGDSAMYLCASSPGQVLSYEQYFGPGTRLTVT.

V and J are TRBV9 and TRBJ1-3; perhaps TRBD1 as D (6 bases). The V gene's germline CDR1 is SGDLS and CDR2 YYNGEE. The CDR3 contains 16 residues. Trimming shortened V by 4 bases and J by 2 bases, and 16 bases separated the two germline ends. For the CDR3, the DNA is TGTGCCAGCAGCCCCGGCCCCGGGGGGCCTGGAAACACCATATATTTT. It encodes CASSPGPGGPGNTIYF.

V and J are TRBV15 and TRBJ1-2; TRBD1 matches 10 bases. Trimming took 0 bases from V and 5 from J; bases not matched to a gene: 12. CDR3 size: 18 residues. The germline V gene encodes CDR1 LNHNV and CDR2 YYDKDF (reference sequence). The DNA for the CDR3 is TGTGCCACCAGCAGAGAGGGACAGGGGCTTCGGGGCCGGTATGGCTACACCTTC. Protein sequence: CATSREGQGLRGRYGYTF.

The chain has TRBV5-1 and TRBJ2-3; possibly TRBD1 or TRBD2 for D (5 bases each). CDR3 length: 15 amino acids. CDR1 SGHRS and CDR2 YFSETQ come from the germline V gene. V lost 4 bases to trimming and J lost 4 bases, with 16 bases between them. CDR3 in DNA: TGCGCCAGCAGCCCCCAACTAGGGACCTCAGATACGCAGTATTTT. It encodes CASSPQLGTSDTQYF.

CDR3 residues: CASSLEQGALDYGYTF. The CDR3 nucleotides are TGTGCCAGCAGCTTAGAACAGGGGGCCTTAGACTATGGCTACACCTTC. This chain uses TRBV7-9 with TRBJ1-2, with 9 nucleotides matching TRBD1. The CDR3 extends over 16 amino acids. V lost 1 base, J lost 3 bases, and 6 bases stayed unmatched. Germline lookup yields CDR1 SEHNR and CDR2 FQNEAQ (reference sequence).

The rearrangement joins TRBV10-3 to TRBJ2-1; 10 bases align to TRBD2. The CDR3 covers 16 residues. V was pared by 6 bases and J by 0 bases, with 5 bases of the junction left unmatched. CDR1 is ENHRY and CDR2 is SYGVKD in the germline V gene. This CDR3 reads CAISSSGSTSYNEQFF. The CDR3 DNA reads as TGTGCCATCAGCTCTAGCGGGAGTACCTCCTACAATGAGCAGTTCTTC.

CDR3 in DNA: TGTGCCAGCAGCCCCCGGCTAGCGGGAGGGGGCACCGGGGAGCTGTTTTTT. Translated: CASSPRLAGGGTGELFF. This chain uses TRBV4-2 with TRBJ2-2, with TRBD2 identical over 12 bases. In germline, CDR1 is LGHNA, CDR2 YNFKEQ. Trimming cost V 4 bases and J 4 bases; bases outside gene matches: 7. The CDR3 runs 17 residues.

This clone was detected a few times. CDR3 region: CAWSVPGGPATNEKLFF. CDR3 coding DNA: TGTGCCTGGAGTGTCCCAGGGGGCCCAGCAACTAATGAAAAACTGTTTTTT. This chain links TRBV30 with TRBJ1-4; TRBD1 aligns across 8 bases. J gave up 0 bases and V 0 bases, and 6 bases lay outside the gene matches. The CDR3 contains 17 residues. The germline V gene has CDR1 GTSNPN and CDR2 SVGIG (reference sequence).

The chain links TRBV18 to TRBJ1-1, with D possibly being TRBD1 (6 bases). The germline V gene encodes CDR1 KGHSH and CDR2 LQKENI. CDR3 length: 13 amino acids. The V and J ends lost 5 bases and 0 bases respectively, with 7 bases between them. The CDR3 DNA reads as TGTGCCAGCTCATACAGGGTGAACACTGAAGCTTTCTTT. Translation gives CASSYRVNTEAFF.

This rearrangement joins TRBV6-6 to TRBJ2-1; 9 bases match TRBD2. The CDR3 runs 15 residues. The V gene end was trimmed by 8 bases and the J gene end by 4 bases; junction bases not matched to a gene: 9. The germline V gene encodes CDR1 MNHNY and CDR2 SVGAGI (reference sequence). In DNA, the CDR3 is TGTGCCAGCCGGAGGACTAGCGTCCAATACAATGAGCAGTTCTTC. Translated: CASRRTSVQYNEQFF.